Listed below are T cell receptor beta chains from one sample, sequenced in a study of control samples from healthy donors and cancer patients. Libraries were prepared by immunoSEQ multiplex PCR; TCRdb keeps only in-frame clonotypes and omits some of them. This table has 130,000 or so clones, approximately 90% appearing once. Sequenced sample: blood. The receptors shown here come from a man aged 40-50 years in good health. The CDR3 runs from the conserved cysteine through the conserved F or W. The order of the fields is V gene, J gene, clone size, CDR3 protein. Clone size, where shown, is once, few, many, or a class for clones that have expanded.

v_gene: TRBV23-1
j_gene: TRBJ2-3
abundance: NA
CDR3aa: CASSPGTSGGASDTQYF

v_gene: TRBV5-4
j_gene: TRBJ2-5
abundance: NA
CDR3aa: CASSFGQGARQETQYF

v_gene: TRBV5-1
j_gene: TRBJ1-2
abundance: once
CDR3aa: CASSLYYDSGISNGYTF

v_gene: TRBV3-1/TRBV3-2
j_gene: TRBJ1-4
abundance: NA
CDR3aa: CASSRDSRSEKLFF

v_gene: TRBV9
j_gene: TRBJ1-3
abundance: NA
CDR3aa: CASSVTTGDSGNTIYF

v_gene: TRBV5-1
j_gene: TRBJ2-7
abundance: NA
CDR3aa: CASAMGRDRGHEQYF

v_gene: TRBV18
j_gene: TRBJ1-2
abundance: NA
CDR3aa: CASSPPSRGGYGYTF

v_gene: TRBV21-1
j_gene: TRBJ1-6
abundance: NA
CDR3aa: CASSKERQGGAPLHF

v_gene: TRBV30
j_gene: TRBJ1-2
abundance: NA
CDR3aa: CAWSQDGYTF

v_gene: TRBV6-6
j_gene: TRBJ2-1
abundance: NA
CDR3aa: CASSRDRYNEQFF

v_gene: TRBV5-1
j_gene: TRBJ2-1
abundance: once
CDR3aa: CASSFDTWGNEQFF

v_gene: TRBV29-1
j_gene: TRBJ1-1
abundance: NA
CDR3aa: CSVAEGAGTEAFF

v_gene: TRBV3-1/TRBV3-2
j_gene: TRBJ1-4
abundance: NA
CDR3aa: CASSPRTGGEKLFF

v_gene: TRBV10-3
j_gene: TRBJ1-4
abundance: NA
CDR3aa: CAISELGTREKLFF

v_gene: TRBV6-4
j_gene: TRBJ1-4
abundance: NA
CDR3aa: CASNRVREKLFF

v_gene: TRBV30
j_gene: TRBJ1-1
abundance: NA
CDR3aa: CAWSKGANTEAFF

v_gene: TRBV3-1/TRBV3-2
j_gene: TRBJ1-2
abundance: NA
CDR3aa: CASSQAGGGKGLNYGYTF

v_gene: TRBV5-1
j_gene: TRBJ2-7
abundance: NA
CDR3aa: CASSSSGTVTYEQYF

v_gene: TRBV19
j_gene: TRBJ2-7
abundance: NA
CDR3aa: CASSPRDRVEQYF

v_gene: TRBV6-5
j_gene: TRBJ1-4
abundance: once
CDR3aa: CASKEFANEKLFF

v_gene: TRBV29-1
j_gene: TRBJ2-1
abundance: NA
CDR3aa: CSGVLAGGRNEQFF

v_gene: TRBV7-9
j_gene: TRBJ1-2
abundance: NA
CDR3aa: CASTRGAAYGYTF

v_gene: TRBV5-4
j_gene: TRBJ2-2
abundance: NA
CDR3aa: CASSPLRGPDTGELFF

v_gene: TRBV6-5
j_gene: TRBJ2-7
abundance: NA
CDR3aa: CASSYSIWTDSYEQYF

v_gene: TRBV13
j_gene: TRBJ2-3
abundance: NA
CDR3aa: CASSSSRGDTQYF

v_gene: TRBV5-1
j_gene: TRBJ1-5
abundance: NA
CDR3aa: CASGAEGVRVHQPQHF

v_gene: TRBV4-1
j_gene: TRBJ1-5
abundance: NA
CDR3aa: CASSQARVGNQPQHF

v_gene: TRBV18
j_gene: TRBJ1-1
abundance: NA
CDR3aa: CASSPGQNTEAFF

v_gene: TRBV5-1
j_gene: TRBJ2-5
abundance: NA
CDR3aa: CASSLDVGFDETQYF

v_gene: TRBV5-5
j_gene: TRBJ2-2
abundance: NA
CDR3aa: CASSLASGANTGELFF

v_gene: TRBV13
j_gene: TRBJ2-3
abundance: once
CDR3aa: CASNPTSTDTQYF

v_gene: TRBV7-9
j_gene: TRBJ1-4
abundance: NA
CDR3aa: CASSLEGVTNEKLFF

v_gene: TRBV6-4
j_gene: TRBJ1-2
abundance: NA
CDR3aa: CASSDRTDQGYTF

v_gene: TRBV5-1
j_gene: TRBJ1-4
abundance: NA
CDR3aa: CASSLNRGTNEKLFF

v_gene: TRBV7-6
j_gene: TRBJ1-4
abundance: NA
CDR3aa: CASSLGSPSNEKLFF

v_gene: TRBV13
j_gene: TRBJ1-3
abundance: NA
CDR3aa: CASSHSGPSRFFSGNTIYF

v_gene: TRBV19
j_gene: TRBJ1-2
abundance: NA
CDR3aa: CASTFQGSSVSGYTF

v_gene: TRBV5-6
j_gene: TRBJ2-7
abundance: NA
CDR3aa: CASSFSYEQYF

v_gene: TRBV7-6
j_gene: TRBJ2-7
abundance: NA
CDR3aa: CASSFGTGLYEQYF

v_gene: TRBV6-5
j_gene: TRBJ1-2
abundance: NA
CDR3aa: CASRAPKGLYGYTF

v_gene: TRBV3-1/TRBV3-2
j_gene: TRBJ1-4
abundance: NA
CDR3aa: CASSRGSGATNEKLFF

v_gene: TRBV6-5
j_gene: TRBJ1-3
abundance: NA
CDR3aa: CASSYGPSSGNTIYF

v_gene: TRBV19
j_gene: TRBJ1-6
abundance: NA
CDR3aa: CASSMSGPYNSPLHF

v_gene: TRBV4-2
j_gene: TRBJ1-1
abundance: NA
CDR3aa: CASSQDWARQGDTEAFF

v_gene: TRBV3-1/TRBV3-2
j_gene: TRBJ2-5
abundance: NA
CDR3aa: CASSPGTVQETQYF